Presented here are 7 T cell receptor beta chains from one specimen sequenced in a study of post-analysis software for immune sequencing data. Sequencing libraries made from TCR beta cDNA carried unique molecular identifiers. TCRdb processed the PCR reads anew with MiXCR; each CDR3 protein has one entry. The sample lists 350,000 to 450,000 distinct CDR3 sequences; over 30% were seen once. These TCRs are of unknown antigen specificity. Study results and limitations: Higher frequency in patients than in controls was seen for about five TRBV segments, with TRBV5-6, TRBV5-1 and TRBV20-1 among them.

What was sequenced was blood. These receptors were collected from a girl aged 2-10 years with multiple sclerosis.

J is TRBJ1-2 and V is TRBV25-1, with TRBD1 as a possible D gene (6 bases). V was trimmed by 1 base and J by 9 bases, leaving 15 bases between them. From germline, CDR1 is MGHDK and CDR2 SYGVNS. The CDR3 sequence is 14 residues long. The CDR3 coding sequence is TGTGCCAGCAGTGAATGGGGGCAAGCGGATCGCTACACCTTC. Its protein is CASSEWGQADRYTF.

A few counts support this clonotype. This chain joins TRBV5-1 and TRBJ2-4; weak D call: TRBD1 (5 bases). The DNA matches TRBJ2-7 better at its end, which makes the J call doubtful. The CDR3 has 14 residues. From germline, CDR1 is SGHRS and CDR2 YFSETQ. The CDR3 sequence: CASSLWQGTYEQYF. CDR3 nucleotides: TGCGCCAGCAGCTTGTGGCAGGGTACCTACGAGCAGTACTTC.

The chain is built from TRBV11-2 and TRBJ2-5, with 12 positions matching TRBD2. Germline V gene data show CDR1 as SGHAT and CDR2 as FQNNGV. The CDR3 loop spans 16 amino acids. V trimming: 6 bases; J trimming: 2 bases; junction bases outside the gene matches: 7. The CDR3 region has the DNA TGTGCCAGCAGGTCACTAGCGGGGGGCTTTCAAGAGACCCAGTACTTC. Protein: CASRSLAGGFQETQYF.

This clonotype was detected only once. This chain uses TRBV28 with TRBJ1-1, with D uncertain. CDR3 length: 18 residues. Per germline, CDR1 MDHEN and CDR2 SYDVKM. V was shortened by 4 bases and J by 1 base, with 22 bases between the two germline ends. In nucleotides, the CDR3 is TGTGCCAGCAGTTCCTTTATGTTGAGGACCTCGGCGAACACTGAAGCTTTCTTT. Translating it yields CASSSFMLRTSANTEAFF.

The CDR3, as DNA: TGTGCCAGCAGCGTACTCAAACATGGGTACGAGCAGTACTTC. Translation: CASSVLKHGYEQYF. The chain has TRBV9 and TRBJ2-7; D call uncertain. V lost 1 base to trimming and J lost 4 bases, with 12 bases between them. The V gene's germline CDR1 is SGDLS and CDR2 YYNGEE. The CDR3 length is 14 residues.

This clonotype has more than one count but fewer than ten. The rearrangement uses TRBV28 and TRBJ1-2, with D perhaps matching TRBD1 (6 bases). Germline-derived CDR1 and CDR2 are MDHEN and SYDVKM. The V gene lost 7 bases and the J gene lost 4 bases, with 16 bases spanning the gap. The CDR3 sequence is 14 residues long. The CDR3 DNA is TGTGCCAGCATCCGCCGAGGCAGGGGCTATGGCTACACCTTC. Translated: CASIRRGRGYGYTF.

The chain has TRBV2 and TRBJ2-4, with a tentative D call TRBD2 (7 bases). Germline CDR1 reads SNHLY; CDR2 reads FYNNEI. Between the trimmed V and J ends, which lost 10 bases and 3 bases, there was a span of 16 bases. The CDR3 runs 14 residues. The CDR3 is CATYGGRIKNIQYF. CDR3 nucleotide sequence: TGTGCCACCTACGGGGGGCGCATCAAAAACATTCAGTACTTC. Full variable domain (rest looked up from reference TRBV2 and TRBJ2-4): EPEVTQTPSHQVTQMGQEVILRCVPISNHLYFYWYRQILGQKVEFLVSFYNNEISEKSEIFDDQFSVERPDGSNFTLKIRSTKLEDSAMYFCATYGGRIKNIQYFGAGTRLSVL.